A single sample is the source of the 27 T cell receptor beta chains below, sequenced in a study of T-cell reconstitution after alpha-beta-depleted transplantation in children. Preparation of the TCRbeta library used unique molecular identifiers. MiXCR, applied by TCRdb to the PCR reads, yields one record per CDR3 protein. The sample lists about 980,000 distinct CDR3 sequences; roughly 29% were seen once. Sequenced material: PBMCs, mostly from graft donor cells, taken 360 days after TCRalphabeta/CD19-depleted stem cell transplant. These receptor sequences come from a boy under three years old who had a stem cell transplant for SCID, so the T cells may come from the graft donor.

V gene TRBV7-2 combines with J gene TRBJ1-1, with 8 bases identical to TRBD1. Germline values: CDR1 SGHTA, CDR2 FQGNSA. Unmatched junction bases numbered 5, after V lost 10 bases and J lost 1 base. This CDR3 comprises 13 residues. The CDR3 DNA follows: TGTGCCACCGGACAGGGTAGGAACACTGAAGCTTTCTTT. Residues: CATGQGRNTEAFF.

This clonotype is a singleton in its sample. The chain joins TRBV27 to TRBJ1-1, with D perhaps matching TRBD1 (5 bases). V lost 4 bases and J 8 bases, leaving 14 bases between the germline ends. Germline V CDR1 and CDR2: MNHEY, SMNVEV (reference sequence). The CDR3 contains 13 residues. The CDR3 coding sequence is TGTGCCAGCAGTTCTTTGGGGCAGCTCGAAGCTTTCTTT. As protein: CASSSLGQLEAFF.

The rearrangement links TRBV20-1 to TRBJ1-5, with TRBD1 as a possible D gene (6 bases). Germline-derived CDR1 and CDR2 are DFQATT and SNEGSKA (reference sequence). V was cut by 3 bases and J by 4 bases, with 13 bases left in between. The CDR3 sequence is 14 residues long. The CDR3, as DNA: TGCAGTGCTAGCTTAGGGGGGAGAAATCAGCCCCAGCATTTT. Protein sequence: CSASLGGRNQPQHF.

This clonotype was seen more than once but under ten times. This sequence joins TRBV5-1 and TRBJ2-2; TRBD1 aligns across 8 bases. The germline V gene has CDR1 SGHRS and CDR2 YFSETQ. The CDR3 sequence is 16 residues long. V was clipped by 4 bases and J by 5 bases; unmatched bases: 10. In nucleotides, the CDR3 is TGCGCCAGCAGCCGGACCACAGGGGGGAGGACCGGGGAGCTGTTTTTT. This codes for CASSRTTGGRTGELFF.

The table lists this clonotype with a few counts. CDR3 DNA sequence: TGTGCCAGCAGCTTAGAATGGACAGGGAAGATGGGCGAGCAGTACTTC. It is translated as CASSLEWTGKMGEQYF. The chain employs TRBV7-6 and TRBJ2-7, with 8 bases that match TRBD1. Germline values: CDR1 SGHVS, CDR2 FNYEAQ. There are 16 residues in the CDR3. Trimming at V came to 1 base and at J to 6 bases, leaving 11 bases not matched to a gene.

This clonotype was counted between two and nine times. The chain combines TRBV20-1 with TRBJ2-7, with D unclear. The CDR3 runs 12 residues. Germline CDR1 and CDR2: DFQATT and SNEGSKA (reference sequence). The V end lost 6 bases, the J end lost 3 bases, and 12 bases lay between the germline ends. CDR3 nucleotide sequence: TGCAGTGCGATTGACTGGGACTACGAGCAGTACTTC. Encoded protein: CSAIDWDYEQYF.

The chain carries TRBV29-1 and TRBJ2-4; 14 bases align to TRBD2. Trimming cost V 7 bases and J 1 base; bases outside gene matches: 6. CDR1 is SQVTM and CDR2 is ANQGSEA in the germline V gene. CDR3 size: 16 residues. The CDR3 nucleotides read TGCAGCGCGACTAGCGGGGGGGCCGGGGCCAAAAACATTCAGTACTTC. The encoded protein is CSATSGGAGAKNIQYF.

The chain joins TRBV5-1 to TRBJ1-2, with D maybe TRBD1 (5 bases). V was clipped by 4 bases and J by 0 bases, with 13 bases between them. The V gene's germline CDR1 is SGHRS and CDR2 YFSETQ. The CDR3 consists of 15 residues. CDR3 sequence reads: CASSGRDSSNYGYTF. The CDR3 coding sequence is TGCGCCAGCAGCGGGCGGGACTCCTCTAACTATGGCTACACCTTC.

This clonotype has more than one count but fewer than ten. This chain uses TRBV30 with TRBJ2-3, with D perhaps matching TRBD1 or TRBD2 (6 bases each). CDR1 and CDR2 from the germline V gene are GTSNPN and SVGIG (reference sequence). CDR3 size: 13 residues. Trimming left V 3 bases short and J 6 bases short, with 13 bases between. The chain's CDR3 is CAWRRGARDTQYF. The CDR3 DNA reads as TGTGCCTGGAGGAGGGGGGCGCGTGATACGCAGTATTTT. The whole variable domain, remainder taken from reference TRBV30 and TRBJ2-3, is SQTIHQWPATLVQPVGSPLSLECTVEGTSNPNLYWYRQAAGRGLQLLFYSVGIGQISSEVPQNLSASRPQDRQFILSSKKLLLSDSGFYLCAWRRGARDTQYFGPGTRLTVL.

This clonotype turned up a few times. This chain uses TRBV4-2 with TRBJ2-3, with D perhaps matching TRBD2 (6 bases). V shed 2 bases and J shed 0 bases, with 12 bases lying between them. This CDR3 has 16 residues. Germline CDR1 and CDR2: LGHNA and YNFKEQ. CDR3 DNA: TGTGCCAGCAGCCAAATAGGAGGGGCAAGCACAGATACGCAGTATTTT. Residues: CASSQIGGASTDTQYF.

This clonotype was seen more than once but under ten times. The gene calls are TRBV7-3 and TRBJ2-2; 7 bases map to TRBD1. This CDR3 spans 14 amino acids. The junction had 1 base not matched to a gene; V was cut back by 3 bases and J by 3 bases. Per the germline V gene, CDR1 is SGHTA and CDR2 is FQGTGA. This chain's CDR3 is CASSFQGDTGELFF. The CDR3 region has the DNA TGTGCCAGCAGCTTCCAGGGGGACACCGGGGAGCTGTTTTTT.

The J gene is TRBJ1-3, the V gene TRBV12-3 or TRBV12-4; weak D call: TRBD1 (5 bases). The germline V and J ends were trimmed by 7 bases and 2 bases, with 9 bases remaining between them. The CDR3 is 13 residues long. CDR3 residues: CASTSTAGNTIYF. The CDR3, as DNA: TGTGCCAGCACCTCGACAGCTGGAAACACCATATATTTT.

The chain combines TRBV13 with TRBJ1-5; unclear D gene. Germline CDR1 reads PRHDT; CDR2 reads FYEKMQ (reference sequence). V lost 4 bases and J lost 7, with 11 bases in between. The CDR3 loop spans 13 amino acids. The CDR3 protein is CASSSLREQPQHF. The CDR3 DNA is TGTGCCAGCAGCTCCCTGCGAGAGCAGCCCCAGCATTTT.

The chain joins TRBV12-3 or TRBV12-4 to TRBJ1-5; D unresolved. This CDR3 contains 15 residues. V gave up 1 base and J gave up 4 bases, with 11 bases separating them. The CDR3 protein is CASSLGLPNNQPQHF. The CDR3 DNA follows: TGTGCCAGCAGTTTAGGTCTCCCGAATAATCAGCCCCAGCATTTT.

This clonotype was counted at least ten times. The J gene is TRBJ2-3, the V gene TRBV10-3, with a weak D call TRBD2 (6 bases). V gave up 0 bases and J gave up 3 bases, with 7 bases separating them. CDR1 and CDR2 from the germline V gene are ENHRY and SYGVKD. The CDR3 contains 14 residues. Written as DNA, the CDR3 is TGTGCCATCAGTGAGTCGACTAGTACAGATACGCAGTATTTT. As protein: CAISESTSTDTQYF.

This clonotype showed up just a few times. The gene calls are TRBV5-6 and TRBJ1-4; D remains ambiguous. Germline V gene sequence: CDR1 SGHDT, CDR2 YYEEEE. Trimming took off 1 base at V and 3 bases at J, with 16 bases between the two ends. This CDR3 spans 17 amino acids. CDR3 region: CASSLRGIIGSNEKLFF. DNA of the CDR3: TGTGCCAGCAGCTTGCGCGGGATTATCGGGTCTAATGAAAAACTGTTTTTT.

V is TRBV20-1 and J is TRBJ1-6, with D possibly being TRBD1 (5 bases). CDR3 size: 13 residues. Germline lookup yields CDR1 DFQATT and CDR2 SNEGSKA (reference sequence). V was cut by 6 bases and J by 7 bases, with 13 bases left in between. CDR3 residues: CSAWEGPNSPLHF. CDR3 coding DNA: TGCAGTGCGTGGGAGGGACCGAATTCACCCCTCCACTTT.

This clonotype was detected a few times. The CDR3 DNA follows: TGCAGCGTTGAAGGGCTAGCGGGCACCGGGGAGCTGTTTTTT. It specifies CSVEGLAGTGELFF. The chain combines TRBV29-1 with TRBJ2-2, with 8 bases identical to TRBD2. The CDR3 covers 14 residues. After removal of 1 base from V and 4 bases from J, the junction contained 2 bases not matched to a gene. The germline V gene encodes CDR1 SQVTM and CDR2 ANQGSEA.

The chain links TRBV28 to TRBJ1-1; the D is unclear. The ends were cut back, 3 bases at V and 4 bases at J, with 12 bases in the middle. The CDR3 length is 14 residues. Germline V gene data show CDR1 as MDHEN and CDR2 as SYDVKM. CDR3 in DNA: TGTGCCAGCAGTTTCGAGGCGTTGATCACTGAAGCTTTCTTT. It codes for CASSFEALITEAFF.

In this sample, this clonotype turned up once. The rearrangement joins TRBV28 to TRBJ2-1; 9 bases align to TRBD2. The germline V gene encodes CDR1 MDHEN and CDR2 SYDVKM. This CDR3 has 15 amino acids. Trimming removed 5 bases from V and 7 bases from J; junction bases left unmatched: 9. CDR3 in DNA: TGTGCCAGCAGTCGTCCGGGACTAGCTCTTAATGAGCAGTTCTTC. It codes for CASSRPGLALNEQFF.

This clonotype was recorded at least ten times. The rearrangement links TRBV9 to TRBJ2-3; D may be TRBD1 or TRBD2 (6 bases each). V was cut by 0 bases and J by 6 bases, with 14 bases left in between. The CDR3 runs 15 residues. CDR1 SGDLS and CDR2 YYNGEE come from the germline V gene. Here the CDR3 reads CASSVGTRGADTQYF. CDR3 in DNA: TGTGCCAGCAGCGTAGGAACTAGGGGGGCGGATACGCAGTATTTT.

This chain uses TRBV6-1 with TRBJ1-3; D may be TRBD1 (5 bases). The germline gives CDR1 MNHNS, CDR2 SASEGT. V was trimmed by 6 bases and J by 4 bases, leaving 16 bases between them. CDR3 length equals 15 residues. The CDR3 DNA reads as TGTGCCAGCAGGGGGTGGGGGATCGGAGGAAACACCATATATTTT. It specifies CASRGWGIGGNTIYF.

The V call is TRBV15, the J call TRBJ2-1, with TRBD2 identical over 13 bases. The CDR3 extends over 14 amino acids. Germline V lookup: CDR1 LNHNV, CDR2 YYDKDF (reference sequence). The V segment lost 6 bases and the J segment 10 bases; nucleotides outside the gene matches: 6. CDR3 DNA: TGTGCCACCAGTAGACTAGCGGGGGGTGGGGAGCAGTTCTTC. It encodes CATSRLAGGGEQFF.

Only a few counts were recorded for this clonotype. CDR3 region: CSAPDRDRINNEQFF. The CDR3 DNA reads as TGCAGTGCCCCTGACCGGGACAGGATCAACAATGAGCAGTTCTTC. The rearrangement links TRBV20-1 to TRBJ2-1; 8 positions agree with TRBD1. This CDR3 is 15 amino acids long. After removal of 6 bases from V and 5 bases from J, the junction contained 12 bases not matched to a gene. Germline CDR1 is DFQATT and CDR2 is SNEGSKA (reference sequence).

The chain employs TRBV2 and TRBJ2-7, with D perhaps assigned TRBD1 or TRBD2 (5 bases each). The V gene lost 5 bases and the J gene lost 3 bases, with 20 bases spanning the gap. CDR3 length: 16 amino acids. CDR1 SNHLY and CDR2 FYNNEI come from the germline V gene. CDR3 sequence: CASSLTVGDWFYEQYF. CDR3 coding DNA: TGTGCCAGCAGTTTGACGGTGGGGGATTGGTTCTACGAGCAGTACTTC.

The chain recombines TRBV12-3 or TRBV12-4 with TRBJ2-1; D is uncertain. The CDR3 has 15 amino acids. With 6 bases removed from V and 0 bases from J, the gap between germline ends came to 12 bases. The CDR3 DNA reads TGTGCCAGCAGGGCCTACCAGAGCTCCTACAATGAGCAGTTCTTC. This encodes CASRAYQSSYNEQFF.

The chain links TRBV12-3 or TRBV12-4 to TRBJ2-7, with D perhaps TRBD1 (5 bases). The CDR3 has 15 residues. V was pared by 1 base and J by 5 bases, with 15 bases between. Written as DNA, the CDR3 is TGTGCCAGCAGTTTAGAGGGGTTTAGTTTCGACGAGCAGTACTTC. Encoded protein: CASSLEGFSFDEQYF.